This T cell receptor (beta chain) was sequenced for a study of T cell clonotyping in hematopoietic cell transplantation. The method was immunoSEQ multiplex PCR; TCRdb's version includes in-frame clones alone and lacks a portion of them. The profile shows around 15,000 clones, about 85% of them singletons. V lost 0 bases, J lost 0 bases, and 12 bases lay in between. Looked up from germline, CDR1 is SGHRS and CDR2 is YFSETQ. The CDR3 contains 16 residues. The source was PBMCs, collected 100 days after allogeneic stem cell transplant. V gene TRBV5-1 combines with J gene TRBJ1-2; D uncertain. The receptor comes from a male patient aged 55 to 69 who had an allogeneic stem cell transplant from a related donor, so the T cells may come from the graft donor. Some clones in this sample may be carry-over from other donors' samples. The CDR3, as DNA: TGCGCCAGCAGCTTGGCCTCACGGGCATCTAACTATGGCTACACCTTC. Protein sequence: CASSLASRASNYGYTF.